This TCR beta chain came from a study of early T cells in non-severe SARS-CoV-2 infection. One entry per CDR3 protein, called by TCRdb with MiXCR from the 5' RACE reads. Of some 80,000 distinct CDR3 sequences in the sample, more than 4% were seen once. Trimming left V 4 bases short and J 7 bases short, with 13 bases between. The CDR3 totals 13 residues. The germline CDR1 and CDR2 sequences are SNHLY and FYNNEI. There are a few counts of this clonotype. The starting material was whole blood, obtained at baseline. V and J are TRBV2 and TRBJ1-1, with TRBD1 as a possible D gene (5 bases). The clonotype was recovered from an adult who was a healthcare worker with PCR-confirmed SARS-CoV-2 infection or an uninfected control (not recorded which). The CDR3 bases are TGTGCCAGCAGTGGGGGGGAATTGAGTGAAGCTTTCTTT. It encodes CASSGGELSEAFF. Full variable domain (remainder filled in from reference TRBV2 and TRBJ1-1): EPEVTQTPSHQVTQMGQEVILRCVPISNHLYFYWYRQILGQKVEFLVSFYNNEISEKSEIFDDQFSVERPDGSNFTLKIRSTKLEDSAMYFCASSGGELSEAFFGQGTRLTVV.